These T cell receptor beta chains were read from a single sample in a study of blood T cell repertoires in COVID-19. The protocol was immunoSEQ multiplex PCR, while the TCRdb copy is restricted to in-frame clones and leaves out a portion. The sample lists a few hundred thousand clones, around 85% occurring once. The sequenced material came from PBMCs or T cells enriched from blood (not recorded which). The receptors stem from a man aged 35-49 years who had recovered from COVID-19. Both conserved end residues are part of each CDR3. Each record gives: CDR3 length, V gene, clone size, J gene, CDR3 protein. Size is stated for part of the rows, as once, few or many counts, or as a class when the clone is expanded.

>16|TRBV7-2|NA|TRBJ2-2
CASSSRLAANTGELFF
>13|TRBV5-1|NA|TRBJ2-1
CASSSNIRHEQFF
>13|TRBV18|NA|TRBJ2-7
CASSPIGLGEQYF
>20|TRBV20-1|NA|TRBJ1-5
CSASRGPYRDRGLGNQPQHF
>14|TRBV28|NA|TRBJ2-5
CASSPSGNQETQYF
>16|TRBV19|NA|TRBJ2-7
CASSPRTSASSYEQYF
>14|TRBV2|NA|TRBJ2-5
CASSWTSGGETQYF
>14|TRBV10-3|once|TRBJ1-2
CAISPQGEKYGYTF
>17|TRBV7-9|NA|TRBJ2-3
CASSGRGTGIFTDTQYF
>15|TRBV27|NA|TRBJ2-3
CASSSGQGNTDTQYF
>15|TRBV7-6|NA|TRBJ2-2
CASSHRDFGTGELFF
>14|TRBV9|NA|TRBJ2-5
CASSASGVQETQYF
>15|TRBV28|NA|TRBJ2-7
CASRAGSSSSYEQYF
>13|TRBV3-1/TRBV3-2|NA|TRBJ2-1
CASSRVRDNEQFF
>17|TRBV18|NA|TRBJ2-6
CASSPLDRTAGANVLTF
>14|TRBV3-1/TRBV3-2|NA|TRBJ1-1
CASSQAFENTEAFF
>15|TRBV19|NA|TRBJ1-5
CASSISRTGSQPQHF